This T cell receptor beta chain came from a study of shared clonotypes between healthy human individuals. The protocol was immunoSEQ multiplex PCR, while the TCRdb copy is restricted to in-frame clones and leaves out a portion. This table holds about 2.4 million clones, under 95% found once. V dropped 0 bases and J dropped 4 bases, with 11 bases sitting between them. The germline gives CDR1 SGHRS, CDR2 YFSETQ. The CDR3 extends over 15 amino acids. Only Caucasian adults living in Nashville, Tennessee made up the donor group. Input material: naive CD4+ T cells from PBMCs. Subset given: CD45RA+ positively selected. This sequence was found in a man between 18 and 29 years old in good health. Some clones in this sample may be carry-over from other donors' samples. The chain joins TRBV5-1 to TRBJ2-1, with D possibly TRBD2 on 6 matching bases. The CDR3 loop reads CASSLAATRYNEQFF. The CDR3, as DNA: TGCGCCAGCAGCTTGGCTGCGACTAGATACAATGAGCAGTTCTTC.